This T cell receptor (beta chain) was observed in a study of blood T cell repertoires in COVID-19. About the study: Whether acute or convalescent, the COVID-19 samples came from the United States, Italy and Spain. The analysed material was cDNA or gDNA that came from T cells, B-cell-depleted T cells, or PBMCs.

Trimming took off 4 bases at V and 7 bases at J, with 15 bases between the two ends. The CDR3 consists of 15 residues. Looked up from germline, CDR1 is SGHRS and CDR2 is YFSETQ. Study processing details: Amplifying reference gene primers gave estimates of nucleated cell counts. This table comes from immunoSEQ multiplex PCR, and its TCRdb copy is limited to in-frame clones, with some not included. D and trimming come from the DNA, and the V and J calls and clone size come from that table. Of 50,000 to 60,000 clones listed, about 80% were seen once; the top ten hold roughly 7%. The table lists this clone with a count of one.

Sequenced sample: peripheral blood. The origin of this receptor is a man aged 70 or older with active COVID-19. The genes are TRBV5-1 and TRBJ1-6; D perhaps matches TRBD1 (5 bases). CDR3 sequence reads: CASSLGQGGNSPLHF. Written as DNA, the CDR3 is TGCGCCAGCAGCCTCGGGCAGGGCGGCAATTCACCCCTCCACTTT. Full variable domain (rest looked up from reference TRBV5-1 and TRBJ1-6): KAGVTQTPRYLIKTRGQQVTLSCSPISGHRSVSWYQQTPGQGLQFLFEYFSETQRNKGNFPGRFSGRQFSNSRSEMNVSTLELGDSALYLCASSLGQGGNSPLHFGNGTRLTVT.